This T cell receptor beta chain was sequenced in a study of blood T cell repertoires in COVID-19. On the study more broadly: There were acute and convalescent COVID-19 samples, and they came from the United States, Italy and Spain. T cells, B-cell-depleted T cells, or PBMCs supplied cDNA or gDNA.

In the authors' workflow: From reference gene primer amplification, estimates of nucleated cell counts were derived. Using immunoSEQ multiplex PCR, the repertoire was profiled, and TCRdb retains in-frame clones only, with some absent. V and J calls plus clone size are reproduced from that table; the DNA served to infer D and trimming. In the table there are approximately 200,000 clones, approximately 79% of which are singletons. Sequencing was done on a sample of peripheral blood. The sequence came from a man aged 55 to 69 with active or convalescent COVID-19.

As DNA, the CDR3 is TGTGCCAGCAGTTCTCCAGGGGTAGGTCAGCCCCAGCATTTT. It encodes CASSSPGVGQPQHF. This chain joins TRBV6-5 and TRBJ1-5, with a tentative D call TRBD1 (6 bases). The CDR3 totals 14 residues. CDR1 is MNHEY and CDR2 is SVGAGI in the germline V gene. The germline V and J ends were trimmed by 4 bases and 6 bases, with 13 bases remaining between them.